These 25 T cell receptor beta chains were all obtained from the same sample, sequenced in a study of OX40 agonist ivuxolimab in advanced cancers. The assay was immunoSEQ multiplex PCR, and TCRdb's table has in-frame clones only and misses some. The sample contains approximately 74,000 clones, almost 90% of which appear only once. The sample here was CD4+ or CD8+ T cells sorted from blood, taken in a trial of the OX40 agonist ivuxolimab. All receptors come from an adult with an advanced solid tumor such as melanoma, head and neck, liver or kidney cancer.

The V gene is TRBV7-3, the J gene TRBJ1-2; a weak D match, TRBD1 (6 bases). V was pared by 1 base and J by 10 bases, with 16 bases between. The CDR3 length is 14 residues. Germline values: CDR1 SGHTA, CDR2 FQGTGA. CDR3 sequence (DNA): TGTGCCAGCAGCTTAAACAGGGCACTAGATGACTACACCTTC. As protein: CASSLNRALDDYTF.

This clone was picked up a small number of times. The chain joins TRBV19 to TRBJ2-3; D possibly corresponds to TRBD1 (5 bases). The CDR3 totals 14 residues. V dropped 7 bases and J dropped 4 bases, with 15 bases sitting between them. The germline gives CDR1 LNHDA, CDR2 SQIVND (reference sequence). The CDR3: CASKVLTGADTQYF. The DNA for the CDR3 is TGTGCCAGTAAGGTGCTCACAGGCGCAGATACGCAGTATTTT.

This chain links TRBV7-9 with TRBJ2-3; TRBD2 might be the D (6 bases). V was pared by 1 base and J by 0 bases, with 8 bases between. The CDR3 contains 15 residues. Germline CDR1 SEHNR, CDR2 FQNEAQ (reference sequence). In DNA, the CDR3 is TGTGCCAGCAGCTTAGGCAGCGGGAGCACAGATACGCAGTATTTT. This codes for CASSLGSGSTDTQYF.

This clone showed up just once. V is TRBV19 and J is TRBJ2-7; possibly TRBD1 for D (5 bases). V gave up 5 bases and J gave up 2 bases, with 10 bases separating them. Germline-derived CDR1 and CDR2 are LNHDA and SQIVND (reference sequence). The CDR3 has 13 residues. The CDR3 protein is CASSQGAAYEQYF. The CDR3 DNA follows: TGTGCCAGTAGTCAAGGGGCGGCCTACGAGCAGTACTTC.

The chain uses TRBV29-1 and TRBJ2-1, with 8 bases matching TRBD1. CDR3 length equals 14 residues. CDR1 and CDR2 from the germline V gene are SQVTM and ANQGSEA. Trimming took 7 bases from V and 7 from J; bases not matched to a gene: 12. The CDR3 DNA sequence: TGCAGCGCGGCTGACAGGGGCGTATGGAATGAGCAGTTCTTC. Its protein product is CSAADRGVWNEQFF.

The rearrangement uses TRBV4-3 and TRBJ1-5, with a weak D call TRBD1 (5 bases). CDR3 length equals 14 residues. CDR1 is LGHNA, CDR2 YSLEER, per germline. V lost 1 base, J lost 4 bases, and 8 bases lay in between. The chain's CDR3 is CASSQAQVNQPQHF. The CDR3 nucleotides read TGCGCCAGCAGCCAAGCACAGGTTAATCAGCCCCAGCATTTT.

This rearrangement joins TRBV7-2 to TRBJ1-1; D perhaps matches TRBD1 (5 bases). V shed 1 base and J shed 2 bases, with 8 bases lying between them. Germline V gives CDR1 SGHTA, CDR2 FQGNSA. This CDR3 region has 14 residues. CDR3 amino acids: CASSLVGDNTEAFF. The CDR3 bases are TGTGCCAGCAGCTTAGTTGGGGACAACACTGAAGCTTTCTTT. Full variable domain (missing parts from reference TRBV7-2 and TRBJ1-1): GAGVSQSPSNKVTEKGKDVELRCDPISGHTALYWYRQSLGQGLEFLIYFQGNSAPDKSGLPSDRFSAERTGGSVSTLTIQRTQQEDSAVYLCASSLVGDNTEAFFGQGTRLTVV.

The V gene is TRBV7-2, the J gene TRBJ2-2; perhaps TRBD2 as D (6 bases). CDR3 length: 15 amino acids. Germline values: CDR1 SGHTA, CDR2 FQGNSA. Trimming took off 7 bases at V and 3 bases at J, with 15 bases between the two ends. The CDR3 loop reads CASTTGRADTGELFF. CDR3 nucleotides: TGTGCCAGCACCACCGGGAGAGCGGACACCGGGGAGCTGTTTTTT.

The J gene is TRBJ2-2, the V gene TRBV18; the D is unclear. Per germline, CDR1 KGHSH and CDR2 LQKENI. Trimming took off 2 bases at V and 1 base at J, with 11 bases between the two ends. The CDR3 is 16 residues long. The CDR3 loop reads CASSPFPLMNTGELFF. CDR3 sequence (DNA): TGTGCCAGCTCACCATTTCCGCTTATGAACACCGGGGAGCTGTTTTTT.

This chain connects TRBV19 to TRBJ2-2; perhaps TRBD2 as D (6 bases). This CDR3 spans 17 amino acids. Per the germline V gene, CDR1 is LNHDA and CDR2 is SQIVND (reference sequence). Trimming left V 3 bases short and J 6 bases short, with 20 bases between. The CDR3 here is CASSILVASVSAGELFF. In DNA, the CDR3 is TGTGCCAGTAGTATCTTGGTGGCTAGCGTCAGCGCCGGGGAGCTGTTTTTT.

The chain couples TRBV4-2 to TRBJ2-5; TRBD2 matches at 9 bases. The CDR3 is 14 amino acids. With V trimmed by 3 bases and J by 4 bases, 3 bases remained unmatched. Per germline, CDR1 LGHNA and CDR2 YNFKEQ. The CDR3 nucleotides read TGTGCCAGCAGCCATAGCGGGAGTCGAGAGACCCAGTACTTC. It specifies CASSHSGSRETQYF.

The V gene is TRBV7-3, the J gene TRBJ2-3; D uncertain. This CDR3 is 13 amino acids long. Germline CDR1 and CDR2: SGHTA and FQGTGA. V was pared by 3 bases and J by 5 bases, with 9 bases between. CDR3 protein: CASSFDRLDTQYF. In DNA form, the CDR3 reads TGTGCCAGCAGCTTCGACCGATTAGATACGCAGTATTTT. Based on the CDR3 plus reference TRBV7-3 and TRBJ2-3, the full variable domain is GAGVSQTPSNKVTEKGKYVELRCDPISGHTALYWYRQSLGQGPEFLIYFQGTGAADDSGLPNDRFFAVRPEGSVSTLKIQRTERGDSAVYLCASSFDRLDTQYFGPGTRLTVL.

This chain links TRBV6-5 with TRBJ2-5; D unclear. With 3 bases removed from V and 7 bases from J, the gap between germline ends came to 6 bases. Germline V lookup: CDR1 MNHEY, CDR2 SVGAGI. The CDR3 sequence is 11 residues long. Here the CDR3 DNA reads TGTGCCAGCAGTTATAAAGGGACCCAGTACTTC. Protein: CASSYKGTQYF.

This clone appeared a few times. The chain employs TRBV28 and TRBJ1-1; D perhaps matches TRBD1 (5 bases). The germline V gene encodes CDR1 MDHEN and CDR2 SYDVKM. V was cut by 5 bases and J by 5 bases, with 9 bases left in between. The CDR3 sequence is 12 residues long. In DNA form, the CDR3 reads TGTGCCAGCAGTAGGGGTGAGACTGAAGCTTTCTTT. Translation gives CASSRGETEAFF.

The V call is TRBV5-1, the J call TRBJ2-3; 7 nucleotides line up with TRBD2. The CDR3 has 14 residues. V was pared by 6 bases and J by 2 bases, with 6 bases of the junction left unmatched. Germline CDR1 reads SGHRS; CDR2 reads YFSETQ. CDR3 nucleotide sequence: TGCGCCAGCAACGAAGCGGGGCCCACAGATACGCAGTATTTT. Translating it yields CASNEAGPTDTQYF.

The genes are TRBV6-5 and TRBJ2-7; D is ambiguous. The V gene lost 6 bases and the J gene lost 2 bases, with 14 bases spanning the gap. This CDR3 is built from 14 residues. The germline CDR1 and CDR2 sequences are MNHEY and SVGAGI. CDR3 sequence reads: CASRRSVITYEQYF. The CDR3, as DNA: TGTGCCAGCAGACGGTCGGTAATTACCTACGAGCAGTACTTC.

The chain has TRBV6-5 and TRBJ1-5; no clear D gene. The CDR3 covers 13 residues. Germline values: CDR1 MNHEY, CDR2 SVGAGI. V lost 8 bases and J lost 3, with 11 bases in between. The CDR3 sequence: CASGRVYNQPQHF. The CDR3 DNA reads TGTGCCAGCGGTCGGGTTTACAATCAGCCCCAGCATTTT.

This clone was counted once. This sequence joins TRBV15 and TRBJ1-2; 7 bases are a match to TRBD1. V shed 4 bases and J 4 bases; nucleotides not matched to a gene: 6. This CDR3 contains 14 residues. Germline V gene data show CDR1 as LNHNV and CDR2 as YYDKDF (reference sequence). The CDR3 sequence is CATSKGTGVYGYTF. DNA of the CDR3: TGTGCCACCAGCAAGGGAACAGGGGTCTATGGCTACACCTTC.

The J gene is TRBJ1-3, the V gene TRBV7-9, with a tentative D call TRBD1 (5 bases). Germline CDR1 reads SEHNR; CDR2 reads FQNEAQ (reference sequence). Trimming pared 5 bases from V and 4 bases from J, leaving 9 bases between. The CDR3 has 13 amino acids. CDR3 region: CASSLGGGNTIYF. As DNA, the CDR3 is TGTGCCAGCAGCCTCGGGGGGGGAAACACCATATATTTT. Full variable domain (rest looked up from reference TRBV7-9 and TRBJ1-3): DTGVSQNPRHKITKRGQNVTFRCDPISEHNRLYWYRQTLGQGPEFLTYFQNEAQLEKSRLLSDRFSAERPKGSFSTLEIQRTEQGDSAMYLCASSLGGGNTIYFGEGSWLTVV.

The rearrangement joins TRBV9 to TRBJ1-1; no reliable D call. V lost 4 bases and J lost 2, with 12 bases in between. Germline V gives CDR1 SGDLS, CDR2 YYNGEE. This CDR3 has 14 amino acids. For the CDR3, the DNA is TGTGCCAGCAGCTTCCAGACGAGTAACACTGAAGCTTTCTTT. As protein: CASSFQTSNTEAFF.

The V gene is TRBV7-3, the J gene TRBJ2-5, with 9 bases that match TRBD2. The CDR3 has 16 residues. The trim removed 5 bases at V and 7 bases at J, leaving 14 bases unmatched. Germline CDR1 reads SGHTA; CDR2 reads FQGTGA. CDR3 in DNA: TGTGCCAGCAGCCCCGGGACTAGCCTGCTGGGGGGGACCCAGTACTTC. Translated: CASSPGTSLLGGTQYF.

CDR3 coding DNA: TGTGCCAGTAGTCCACAGGTTATAGCCAAAAACATTCAGTACTTC. It specifies CASSPQVIAKNIQYF. The chain combines TRBV19 with TRBJ2-4, with a tentative D call TRBD1 (5 bases). CDR1 and CDR2 from the germline V gene are LNHDA and SQIVND (reference sequence). The CDR3 extends over 15 amino acids. V dropped 5 bases and J dropped 0 bases, with 11 bases sitting between them.

The chain carries TRBV5-1 and TRBJ2-7; 10 nucleotides line up with TRBD2. V dropped 0 bases and J dropped 7; count of bases not matched to a gene: 7. Germline loops: CDR1 SGHRS, CDR2 YFSETQ. The CDR3 runs 15 residues. The CDR3 loop is CASSLEPSGRGEQYF. The CDR3 nucleotides read TGCGCCAGCAGCTTGGAACCTAGCGGGAGAGGAGAGCAGTACTTC.

CDR3 loop: CASSNYGYTF. The CDR3 bases are TGTGCCAGCAGCAACTATGGCTACACCTTC. V is TRBV6-1 and J is TRBJ1-2; D unclear. Germline V gene lookup returns CDR1 MNHNS and CDR2 SASEGT. Trimming took off 6 bases at V and 2 bases at J, with 1 base between the two ends. This CDR3 has 10 amino acids.

The genes are TRBV11-3 and TRBJ2-2; TRBD2 aligns across 10 bases. V gave up 4 bases and J gave up 2 bases; unmatched junction bases: 7. The CDR3 is 17 amino acids. CDR1 is SGHNT and CDR2 is YENEEA in the germline V gene. This chain's CDR3 is CASSSQRTSGNTGELFF. The CDR3 DNA sequence: TGTGCCAGCAGCTCGCAGAGGACTAGCGGAAACACCGGGGAGCTGTTTTTT.